These 10 T cell receptor beta chains share one sample of origin, sequenced in a study of T cell responses to AZD1222 COVID-19 vaccine. Here immunoSEQ multiplex PCR was the method, and the copy in TCRdb shows in-frame clones only, minus some. The sample comprises tens of thousands of clones, 70% to 90% of which are singletons, and 5% to 6.5% rests with the top ten. Sequencing was performed on peripheral blood, taken on day 0 of AZD1222 vaccination. Receptors were obtained from an adult in good health.

This sequence joins TRBV19 and TRBJ2-3; D may be TRBD1 (5 bases). Germline assignment: CDR1 LNHDA and CDR2 SQIVND (reference sequence). The CDR3 totals 14 residues. V lost 10 bases, J lost 0 bases, and 14 bases lay in between. The CDR3 sequence: CATRAMSSTDTQYF. In nucleotides, the CDR3 is TGTGCCACCAGGGCTATGTCTAGCACAGATACGCAGTATTTT.

This chain connects TRBV12-5 to TRBJ2-1; maybe TRBD1 (6 bases). The CDR3 has 16 residues. Germline CDR1 and CDR2: LGHNT and FRNRAP. The V end was cut by 0 bases, the J end by 0 bases, with 9 bases between. The CDR3 bases are TGTGCTAGTGGTTTGGTAGTGGGGGCCTCCTACAATGAGCAGTTCTTC. It specifies CASGLVVGASYNEQFF.

The chain employs TRBV19 and TRBJ1-5, with 9 bases identical to TRBD1. V dropped 4 bases and J dropped 6; count of bases not matched to a gene: 7. The CDR3 has 15 residues. The germline V gene has CDR1 LNHDA and CDR2 SQIVND (reference sequence). CDR3 loop: CASSTTGTGSQPQHF. CDR3 coding DNA: TGTGCCAGTAGTACAACCGGGACAGGGAGTCAGCCCCAGCATTTT.

The J gene is TRBJ1-5, the V gene TRBV19; D gene uncertain. Germline assignment: CDR1 LNHDA and CDR2 SQIVND (reference sequence). This CDR3 has 12 residues. Deletions cut 7 bases from V and 6 bases from J, with 10 bases between. The CDR3 region has the DNA TGTGCCAGTAACCTACACGGTCAGCCCCAGCATTTT. Its translation: CASNLHGQPQHF.

V usage is TRBV9 and J usage is TRBJ2-5; 9 nucleotides match TRBD1. Germline lookup yields CDR1 SGDLS and CDR2 YYNGEE. The CDR3 runs to 15 residues. Unmatched junction bases numbered 7, after V lost 3 bases and J lost 4 bases. The CDR3 coding sequence is TGTGCCAGCAGCGAACCGGGACAGGGTCCAGAGACCCAGTACTTC. Encoded protein: CASSEPGQGPETQYF.

This sequence joins TRBV11-2 and TRBJ2-7; TRBD1 might be the D (6 bases). CDR1 is SGHAT and CDR2 is FQNNGV in the germline V gene. CDR3 length equals 14 residues. V shed 5 bases and J shed 5 bases, with 16 bases lying between them. CDR3 sequence: CASSPIRGLNEQYF. The CDR3 DNA reads TGTGCCAGCAGCCCTATCAGGGGCTTAAACGAGCAGTACTTC.

The chain recombines TRBV5-6 with TRBJ2-7; TRBD2 agrees at 15 bases. CDR3 length: 18 amino acids. CDR1 SGHDT and CDR2 YYEEEE come from the germline V gene. The trim removed 2 bases at V and 4 bases at J, leaving 10 bases unmatched. This CDR3 is CASSLTGTSGRPAYEQYF. The CDR3 DNA reads as TGTGCCAGCAGCTTAACCGGGACTAGCGGGAGGCCCGCTTACGAGCAGTACTTC. The whole variable domain, filled in from reference TRBV5-6 and TRBJ2-7, reads DAGVTQSPTHLIKTRGQQVTLRCSPKSGHDTVSWYQQALGQGPQFIFQYYEEEERQRGNFPDRFSGHQFPNYSSELNVNALLLGDSALYLCASSLTGTSGRPAYEQYFGPGTRLTVT.

V gene TRBV24-1 combines with J gene TRBJ2-5; TRBD2 aligns across 8 bases. Germline loops: CDR1 KGHDR, CDR2 SFDVKD. Trimming cost V 5 bases and J 4 bases; bases outside gene matches: 11. The CDR3 is made up of 16 amino acids. This chain's CDR3 is CATSALPGLGGETQYF. In DNA form, the CDR3 reads TGTGCCACCAGTGCTCTACCGGGACTAGGGGGAGAGACCCAGTACTTC.

The chain joins TRBV5-1 to TRBJ2-3, with 8 bases matching TRBD1. V gave up 0 bases and J gave up 4 bases; unmatched junction bases: 7. From germline, CDR1 is SGHRS and CDR2 YFSETQ. The CDR3 has 16 amino acids. CDR3 amino acids: CASSLGSGGVADTQYF. The CDR3 DNA follows: TGCGCCAGCAGCTTGGGGTCAGGGGGCGTCGCAGATACGCAGTATTTT.

This clone came up once. V and J are TRBV27 and TRBJ1-6, with D perhaps TRBD1 (5 bases). Trimming pared 5 bases from V and 7 bases from J, leaving 12 bases between. The CDR3 totals 14 residues. In germline, CDR1 is MNHEY, CDR2 SMNVEV (reference sequence). CDR3 region: CASSLGTTNSPLHF. The CDR3, as DNA: TGTGCCAGCAGTCTGGGGACGACGAATTCACCCCTCCACTTT.